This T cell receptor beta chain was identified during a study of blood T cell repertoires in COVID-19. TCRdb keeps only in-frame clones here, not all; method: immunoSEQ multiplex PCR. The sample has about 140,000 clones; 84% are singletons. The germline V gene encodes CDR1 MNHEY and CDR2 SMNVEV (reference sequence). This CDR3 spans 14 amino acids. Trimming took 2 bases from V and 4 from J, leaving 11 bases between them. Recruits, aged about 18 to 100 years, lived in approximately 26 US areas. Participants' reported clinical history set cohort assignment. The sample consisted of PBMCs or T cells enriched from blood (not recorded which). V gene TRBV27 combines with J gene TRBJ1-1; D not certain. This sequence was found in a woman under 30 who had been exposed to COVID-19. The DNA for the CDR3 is TGTGCCAGCAGTTTAATAGGAGGGATCACTGAAGCTTTCTTT. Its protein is CASSLIGGITEAFF.